The rows below give T cell receptor beta chains drawn from one sample of a study of shared clonotypes between healthy human individuals. Clones were read by immunoSEQ multiplex PCR, and TCRdb kept only the in-frame ones, dropping some. The sample has some 1.4 million clones; around 97% are singletons. Sequenced input: naive CD4+ T cells sorted from blood. The receptors stem from a man aged 25-45 years in good health. CDR3s include the opening cysteine and the closing phenylalanine or tryptophan. The order of the fields is CDR3 protein, V gene, J gene.

CDR3: CASSLQGTNTEAFF; V: TRBV7-3; J: TRBJ1-1
CDR3: CASSSTPGTQIQETQYF; V: TRBV5-6; J: TRBJ2-5
CDR3: CASMGGAYEQYF; V: TRBV5-8; J: TRBJ2-7
CDR3: CASSVVQTADTQYF; V: TRBV9; J: TRBJ2-3
CDR3: CASSLDPEREGLYNEQFF; V: TRBV5-8; J: TRBJ2-1
CDR3: CASSPVTSYNEQFF; V: TRBV11-2; J: TRBJ2-1
CDR3: CAISIRQEATSTGELFF; V: TRBV10-3; J: TRBJ2-2
CDR3: CASSLASGGVRTDTQYF; V: TRBV11-2; J: TRBJ2-3
CDR3: CASSFFSGVKAKNIQYF; V: TRBV7-8; J: TRBJ2-4
CDR3: CASSLGLAGDFEQFF; V: TRBV11-2; J: TRBJ2-1
CDR3: CASSARGLYGYTF; V: TRBV10-2; J: TRBJ1-2
CDR3: CATSRDLGSTDTQYF; V: TRBV15; J: TRBJ2-3
CDR3: CASSLPLTGFSGNTIYF; V: TRBV13; J: TRBJ1-3
CDR3: CSVADGRETQYF; V: TRBV29-1; J: TRBJ2-5
CDR3: CASSALHKTAKSPDTQYF; V: TRBV6-4; J: TRBJ2-3
CDR3: CATSSRTDSSNQPQHF; V: TRBV15; J: TRBJ1-5
CDR3: CASSLAGNRNEQYF; V: TRBV5-1; J: TRBJ2-7
CDR3: CASSLGGAGRANVLTF; V: TRBV5-4; J: TRBJ2-6
CDR3: CATTEGGSTDTQYF; V: TRBV2; J: TRBJ2-3
CDR3: CASGRDGSSYNEQFF; V: TRBV7-7; J: TRBJ2-1
CDR3: CASSQAGVGNTEAFF; V: TRBV4-3; J: TRBJ1-1
CDR3: CASSDSAREAEQFF; V: TRBV6-4; J: TRBJ2-1
CDR3: CASSSRDRGQTDTQYF; V: TRBV5-1; J: TRBJ2-3
CDR3: CASALLAGGPSNTGELFF; V: TRBV12-5; J: TRBJ2-2
CDR3: CASSTPGGIGYGYTF; V: TRBV19; J: TRBJ1-2
CDR3: CSVQEGHEQYF; V: TRBV20-1; J: TRBJ2-7
CDR3: CASSLRTSYGYTF; V: TRBV7-8; J: TRBJ1-2
CDR3: CASSPGLHNEQFF; V: TRBV14; J: TRBJ2-1
CDR3: CASSDHGTRVGDEQYF; V: TRBV6-1; J: TRBJ2-7
CDR3: CASSKTQGRQPQHF; V: TRBV5-5; J: TRBJ1-5
CDR3: CASSQKGRGATQYF; V: TRBV7-2; J: TRBJ2-5
CDR3: CASSLNSGISLEQYF; V: TRBV28; J: TRBJ2-7
CDR3: CASSLGGGGEKLFF; V: TRBV7-2; J: TRBJ1-4
CDR3: CASSQGIDRAKNTGELFF; V: TRBV5-4; J: TRBJ2-2
CDR3: CTSSVGLAGDYEQYF; V: TRBV9; J: TRBJ2-7
CDR3: CASTLRGGQNYNEQFF; V: TRBV5-5; J: TRBJ2-1
CDR3: CASSVGGTEAFF; V: TRBV6-1; J: TRBJ1-1
CDR3: CASRKTSGRAYEQYF; V: TRBV28; J: TRBJ2-7
CDR3: CASSQGTGSGYTF; V: TRBV4-2; J: TRBJ1-2
CDR3: CASSYSKGQGPKQPQHF; V: TRBV6-8; J: TRBJ1-5
CDR3: CASSLGAGVLSEQYF; V: TRBV5-4; J: TRBJ2-7
CDR3: CASSVQVRTATYEQYF; V: TRBV9; J: TRBJ2-7
CDR3: CASSVTSGRRNEQYF; V: TRBV5-8; J: TRBJ2-7
CDR3: CASSVEKDHGELFF; V: TRBV9; J: TRBJ2-2
CDR3: CASSARYNEKLFF; V: TRBV6-5; J: TRBJ1-4
CDR3: CASSVRNQETQYF; V: TRBV2; J: TRBJ2-5
CDR3: CASSFLSIHEQYF; V: TRBV5-5; J: TRBJ2-7
CDR3: CASHSPGDTDTQYF; V: TRBV19; J: TRBJ2-3
CDR3: CAWSEAILAGEDNEQFF; V: TRBV30; J: TRBJ2-1
CDR3: CASSEDLGWGTQNIQYF; V: TRBV2; J: TRBJ2-4
CDR3: CASSVGAGVYNEQFF; V: TRBV9; J: TRBJ2-1
CDR3: CASSQVQGARGNTIYF; V: TRBV14; J: TRBJ1-3
CDR3: CASSVGDATNEKLFF; V: TRBV9; J: TRBJ1-4
CDR3: CASSLFIRFPSGSSDTQYF; V: TRBV5-5; J: TRBJ2-3
CDR3: CASRLTSGSSYNEQFF; V: TRBV28; J: TRBJ2-1
CDR3: CASSGGDLYQETQYF; V: TRBV5-1; J: TRBJ2-5
CDR3: CASSPIVRFPYEQYF; V: TRBV28; J: TRBJ2-7
CDR3: CASSVDEGTGEKLFF; V: TRBV9; J: TRBJ1-4